By share, the clone carrying this T cell receptor beta chain ranks as hyperexpanded. Antigen unknown. Other DNA sequences in this sample translate to the same CDR3. The data stem from a study of STAT3 mutations in large granular lymphocyte leukemia. For the study at large: Over half of T-LGLL patients had one or more immunosuppressive regimens.

The study, taken as a whole, reports: In T-cell large granular lymphocyte leukemia, about half of patients showed multiple immunodominant subclonotypes.

TCRbeta libraries averaged around 38,000 productive templates per sample. Method: immunoSEQ multiplex PCR; TCRdb's copy keeps in-frame clones and lacks some. This sample has about 3,200 clones, with roughly 90% found just once. Germline CDR1 and CDR2: MNHEY and SMNVEV (reference sequence). Trimming left V 6 bases short and J 3 bases short, with 11 bases between. CDR3 length: 13 amino acids. The rearrangement links TRBV27 to TRBJ1-1; maybe TRBD1 (5 bases). The sequence came from a man aged 40-49 years with T-cell large granular lymphocyte leukemia. Some clones in this sample may be carry-over from other donors' samples. The sequencing sample was made of peripheral blood mononuclear cells. The CDR3 region has the DNA TGTGCCAGCAGCCCCAGGGATTACACTGAAGCTTTCTTT. This gives the protein CASSPRDYTEAFF.